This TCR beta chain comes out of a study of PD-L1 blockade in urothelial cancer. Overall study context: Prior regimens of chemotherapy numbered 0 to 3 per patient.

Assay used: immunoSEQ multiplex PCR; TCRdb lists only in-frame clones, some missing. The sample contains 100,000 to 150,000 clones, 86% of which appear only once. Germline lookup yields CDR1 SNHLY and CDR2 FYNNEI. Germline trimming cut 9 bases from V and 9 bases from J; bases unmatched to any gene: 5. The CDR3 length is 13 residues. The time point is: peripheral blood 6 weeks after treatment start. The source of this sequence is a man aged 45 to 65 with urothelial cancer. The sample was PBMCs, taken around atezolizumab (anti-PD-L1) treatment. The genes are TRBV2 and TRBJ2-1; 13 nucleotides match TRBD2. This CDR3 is CASTRTSGSEQFF. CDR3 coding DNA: TGTGCCAGTACCCGGACTAGCGGGAGTGAGCAGTTCTTC.